The 13 T cell receptor beta chains listed next were all sequenced from one sample in a study of response to subunit inactivated influenza vaccine. TCRdb re-derived calls from the RT-PCR reads in MiXCR, one entry per CDR3 protein. This table holds hundreds of thousands of distinct CDR3 sequences, about 15% found once. The sequences come from CD4+ T cells sorted from PBMCs, collected about 24 months after vaccination. The receptor source for this set is a man in his fifties or sixties who received an inactivated influenza vaccine.

This chain joins TRBV12-3 or TRBV12-4 and TRBJ2-6; D not certain. V was clipped by 3 bases and J by 0 bases, with 6 bases between them. The CDR3 loop spans 15 amino acids. Here the CDR3 reads CASSLTPSGANVLTF. The CDR3 DNA reads TGTGCCAGCAGTTTGACCCCCTCTGGGGCCAACGTCCTGACTTTC.

The V gene is TRBV20-1, the J gene TRBJ2-2; 13 nucleotides match TRBD2. This CDR3 is built from 20 residues. J lost 6 bases, V lost 0 bases, and 16 bases had no gene match. Germline CDR1 DFQATT, CDR2 SNEGSKA (reference sequence). The CDR3 region has the DNA TGCAGTGCTAGAGATCAGGGACTAGCGGGATCTGCCCTCTGGTCCGGGGAGCTGTTTTTT. It encodes CSARDQGLAGSALWSGELFF.

This clonotype was recorded many times. The rearrangement uses TRBV5-1 and TRBJ1-1; D possibly corresponds to TRBD1 (5 bases). V gave up 5 bases and J gave up 6 bases, with 14 bases separating them. This CDR3 is 13 amino acids long. Germline CDR1 reads SGHRS; CDR2 reads YFSETQ. The CDR3 protein is CASSYGGVSEAFF. CDR3 nucleotides: TGCGCCAGCAGTTATGGGGGGGTATCTGAAGCTTTCTTT.

The genes are TRBV5-5 and TRBJ2-3; 10 bases match TRBD1. This CDR3 is built from 15 residues. Germline V gene sequence: CDR1 SGHKS, CDR2 YYEKEE (reference sequence). V lost 3 bases and J lost 4; bases outside the gene matches: 5. DNA of the CDR3: TGTGCCAGCAGCTGGGACAGGGGAGGGTCAGATACGCAGTATTTT. It codes for CASSWDRGGSDTQYF. The whole variable domain, filled in from reference TRBV5-5 and TRBJ2-3, reads DAGVTQSPTHLIKTRGQQVTLRCSPISGHKSVSWYQQVLGQGPQFIFQYYEKEERGRGNFPDRFSARQFPNYSSELNVNALLLGDSALYLCASSWDRGGSDTQYFGPGTRLTVL.

This clonotype has just a few counts. The CDR3 loop reads CSARDPTLRQETQYF. In nucleotides, the CDR3 is TGCAGTGCTAGAGATCCCACACTCCGACAAGAGACCCAGTACTTC. V usage is TRBV20-1 and J usage is TRBJ2-5, with unresolved D. Germline V gives CDR1 DFQATT, CDR2 SNEGSKA (reference sequence). Deletions cut 0 bases from V and 2 bases from J, with 13 bases between. The CDR3 is 15 residues long.

This chain links TRBV5-5 with TRBJ2-7; TRBD2 agrees at 7 bases. This CDR3 spans 15 amino acids. Germline V gene lookup returns CDR1 SGHKS and CDR2 YYEKEE (reference sequence). J lost 2 bases, V lost 5 bases, and 10 bases had no gene match. The CDR3 DNA is TGTGCCAGCAGTTCTGACGGCGGGGGAACCTACGAGCAGTACTTC. It translates to CASSSDGGGTYEQYF.

The CDR3 here is CASSDAATNEKLFF. The CDR3 DNA is TGTGCCAGCAGCGACGCAGCAACTAATGAAAAACTGTTTTTT. The chain has TRBV6-1 and TRBJ1-4, with no clear D. In germline, CDR1 is MNHNS, CDR2 SASEGT. The CDR3 is 14 residues long. The V end was cut by 6 bases, the J end by 0 bases, with 8 bases between.

This clonotype turned up a few times. This chain links TRBV10-3 with TRBJ2-5; D tentatively reads TRBD1 or TRBD2 (6 bases each). Germline loops: CDR1 ENHRY, CDR2 SYGVKD. The CDR3 is 13 residues long. Trimming pared 6 bases from V and 2 bases from J, leaving 10 bases between. The CDR3 nucleotides are TGTGCCATCAGCGGGGGCGGTCAAGAGACCCAGTACTTC. It codes for CAISGGGQETQYF.

This clonotype was detected a few times. The V call is TRBV28, the J call TRBJ1-2, with a weak D call TRBD1 (5 bases). Trimming took off 3 bases at V and 9 bases at J, with 8 bases between the two ends. This CDR3 is 11 amino acids long. Germline V lookup: CDR1 MDHEN, CDR2 SYDVKM. CDR3 in amino acids: CASSFRGSYTF. CDR3 nucleotides: TGTGCCAGCAGTTTCCGGGGGAGCTACACCTTC.

The V call is TRBV20-1, the J call TRBJ2-3; 8 bases are shared with TRBD2. Germline V lookup: CDR1 DFQATT, CDR2 SNEGSKA (reference sequence). With V trimmed by 0 bases and J by 0 bases, 8 bases remained unmatched. The CDR3 loop spans 17 amino acids. The DNA of the CDR3 is TGCAGTGCTAGAGATCTTGCGGGAGGACCTAGCACAGATACGCAGTATTTT. Translation gives CSARDLAGGPSTDTQYF.

This chain links TRBV5-1 with TRBJ2-7; D ambiguous. Germline V lookup: CDR1 SGHRS, CDR2 YFSETQ. The CDR3 is made up of 17 amino acids. Trimming left V 1 base short and J 2 bases short, with 19 bases between. The CDR3 is CASSLIGVPTFPYEQYF. The CDR3 DNA follows: TGCGCCAGCAGCTTGATTGGGGTTCCCACCTTCCCCTACGAGCAGTACTTC. The full variable domain, its missing parts supplied by reference TRBV5-1 and TRBJ2-7, is KAGVTQTPRYLIKTRGQQVTLSCSPISGHRSVSWYQQTPGQGLQFLFEYFSETQRNKGNFPGRFSGRQFSNSRSEMNVSTLELGDSALYLCASSLIGVPTFPYEQYFGPGTRLTVT.

This clonotype was observed a handful of times. The chain employs TRBV5-1 and TRBJ2-3; D is unresolved. Trimming removed 5 bases from V and 4 bases from J, with 20 bases in between. This CDR3 has 16 amino acids. Germline lookup yields CDR1 SGHRS and CDR2 YFSETQ. As DNA, the CDR3 is TGCGCCAGCAGTCCCCCCCTTTCGGGTGGGGCAGATACGCAGTATTTT. Protein: CASSPPLSGGADTQYF.

The chain combines TRBV12-3 or TRBV12-4 with TRBJ2-5; 7 bases align to TRBD2. V trimming: 4 bases; J trimming: 5 bases; junction bases outside the gene matches: 7. The CDR3 contains 14 residues. DNA of the CDR3: TGTGCCAGCAGTTCCTCCGGGGGGAGGGAGACCCAGTACTTC. Its translation: CASSSSGGRETQYF.